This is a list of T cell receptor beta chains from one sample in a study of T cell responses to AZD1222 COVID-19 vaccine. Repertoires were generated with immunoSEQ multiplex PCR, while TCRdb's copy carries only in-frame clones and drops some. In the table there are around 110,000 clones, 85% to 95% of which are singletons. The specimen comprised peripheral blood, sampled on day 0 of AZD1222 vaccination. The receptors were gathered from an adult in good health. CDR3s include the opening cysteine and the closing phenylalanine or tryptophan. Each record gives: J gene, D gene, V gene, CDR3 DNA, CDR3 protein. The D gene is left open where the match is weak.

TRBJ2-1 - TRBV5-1 TGCGCCAGCAGCTTGGTCGGAGTCAATGAGCAGTTCTTC CASSLVGVNEQFF
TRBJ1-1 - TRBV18 TGTGCCAGCTCAGTCTCAGGGTTCAGTGAAGCTTTCTTT CASSVSGFSEAFF
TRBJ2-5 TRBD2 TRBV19 TGTGCCAGTAGTATGGGACTAGCGGGAGACCTCCAAGAGACCCAGTACTTC CASSMGLAGDLQETQYF
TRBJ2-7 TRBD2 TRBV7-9 TGTGCCAGCAGCTTAGTAGCGGGATTTAGCTCCTACGAGCAGTACTTC CASSLVAGFSSYEQYF
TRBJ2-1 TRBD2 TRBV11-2 TGTGCCAGCAGCTTGGCGGGACTAGCGGGAGCGAATGAGCAGTTCTTC CASSLAGLAGANEQFF
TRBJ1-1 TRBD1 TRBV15 TGTGCCACCGGAGACAGGGCCCGGCGGAACACTGAAGCTTTCTTT CATGDRARRNTEAFF
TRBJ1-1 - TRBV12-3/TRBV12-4 TGTGCCAGCAGTTTAAACGGGAACACTGAAGCTTTCTTT CASSLNGNTEAFF
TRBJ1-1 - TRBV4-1 TGCGCCAGCAGCCAATCCCAGTTCATGAACACTGAAGCTTTCTTT CASSQSQFMNTEAFF
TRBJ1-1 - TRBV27 TGTGCCTGCTGGACAGCTAACACTGAAGCTTTCTTT CACWTANTEAFF
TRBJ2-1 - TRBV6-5 TGTGCCAGCAGGTTATCACAGGACTCCTACAATGAGCAGTTCTTC CASRLSQDSYNEQFF
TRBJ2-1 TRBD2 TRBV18 TGTGCCAGCTCCCCTCTAGCGGGAGTTTACAATGAGCAGTTCTTC CASSPLAGVYNEQFF
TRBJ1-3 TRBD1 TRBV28 TGTGCCAGCAGTTTATTAATCGCCCCGTCGTCGGGACAGCTAAACACCATATATTTT CASSLLIAPSSGQLNTIYF
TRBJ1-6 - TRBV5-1 TGCGCCAGCAGCTTGGGTGCAGGGGAAAGATCACCCCTCCACTTT CASSLGAGERSPLHF
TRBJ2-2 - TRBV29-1 TGCAGCGCCACCAAGGGACCCAACCTAAACACCGGGGAGCTGTTTTTT CSATKGPNLNTGELFF
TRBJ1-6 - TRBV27 TGTGCCAGCAGTTTTTGGGGGGTGCCCCAAAATTCACCCCTCCACTTT CASSFWGVPQNSPLHF
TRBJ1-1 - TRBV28 TGTGCCAGCAGCCCTCCCTTTGCTGAAGCTTTCTTT CASSPPFAEAFF